Described below is a single T cell receptor (beta chain) sequence and its context. TCRdb's table, derived via immunoSEQ multiplex PCR, lists solely in-frame clones and lacks some. The sample includes approximately 70,000 clones, around 84% of them seen just once. This specimen belongs to a study of T cell clones after liver transplantation. The CDR3 loop spans 17 amino acids. V lost 3 bases to trimming and J lost 0 bases, with 12 bases between them. The germline V gene encodes CDR1 SEHNR and CDR2 FQNEAQ (reference sequence). Sequencing used CD4+ T cells from blood, obtained around 48 months after liver transplant. The chain couples TRBV7-9 to TRBJ2-6; D not resolved. The sequence derives from a human patient who received a liver transplant. Part of the T cell pool may stem from the graft donor. The CDR3 sequence: CASSFTRRISGANVLTF. In DNA, the CDR3 is TGTGCCAGCAGCTTTACCCGCCGGATCTCTGGGGCCAACGTCCTGACTTTC.